What follows describes a single T cell receptor (beta chain). Its antigen is currently not known. There are no base qualities to consult, and no much larger clone falls within one base. These data come from a study of cytomegalovirus exposure and HLA in healthy donors (dated by TCRdb to about 2017). As for the study more broadly: An earlier analysis of roughly 610 of the donors reported approximately 280 Gb of sequence data and around 120 million unique TCR beta sequences obtained from approximately 180 million T cells. Approximately 300 gigabases of sequencing data and 75 million to 85 million unique TCR sequences made up an early release that covered around 640 HLA-typed donors. Among the approximately 400 genotyped donors, around 81% belonged to the genetic ancestry cluster associated with self-reported Caucasian donors. The study aimed to test whether cataloging public T cell receptors could reveal signatures of past pathogen exposure. The study used immunosequencing to profile the T cell repertoires of some 600 subjects and linked those repertoires to cytomegalovirus serostatus. Besides the first cohort of roughly 640 subjects, a separate validation cohort made up of some 110 different subjects was used. The study combined high-throughput TCR immunosequencing, statistical association of individual TCRs with disease status, and machine learning to predict cytomegalovirus infection status. In a later analysis, previously published TCR beta repertoires from about 670 donors were re-analyzed and high-resolution HLA genotyping was added so that TCR occurrence patterns could be studied. Rather than using new phenotypic data, the later analysis identified candidate immune exposures from TCR beta sequences and from how often those sequences occurred across donors. An earlier analysis of several hundred of the donors applied high-throughput TCR beta sequencing to assess whether each TCR beta V gene segment acted as functional or pseudogenic. Donor age, sex, ethnicity and CMV serostatus were compiled together with the repertoire data. A later genetic analysis took genome-wide SNP genotypes for about 60% of the roughly 670 donors and used that subset as a discovery cohort. All discovery cohort repertoires had been generated on a single sequencing platform. HLA typing covered class I and class II loci at four-digit resolution. The number of donors typed differed by locus, with about 629-630 for A, B, C, DRB1 and DQB1, 522 for DQA1, about 610 for DPA1, and some 450 for DPB1. About 5 DR-DQ haplotypes were handled as single units for association and clustering, since linkage in the cohort was strong. On average, around 200,000 unique TCR beta nucleotide sequences were sequenced per donor among roughly 430 genotyped donors of the cohort, with around 19% of those sequences being non-productive. General conclusions and limits of the study: When HLA alleles, especially DR and DQ, strongly co-occurred, attributing TCR associations to individual alleles was difficult. The 87-base-pair reads could not distinguish some IMGT-functional V segments, including TRBV6-2 and TRBV6-3, so those segments were excluded. Sequencing depth was assumed to be roughly uniform across donors in the presence/absence analyses, though that assumption may not hold. In a later analysis, the rate of TCR association differed among HLA loci, with DRB1 alleles having the most associated TCRs and HLA-C alleles having the fewest. The sequencing pipeline was judged likely to have produced a cluster of highly shared sequence variants as a technical artifact. The authors suggested that the approach could potentially be generalized to other disease states and immunological phenotypes. Broadly in line with IMGT annotations, most TCR beta V segments showed up in productive rearrangements about 87% or about 30% of the time in an earlier analysis of around 550 of the donors. In a later analysis, most CMV-associated TCR beta chains were found to appear HLA-restricted, with HLA associations seemingly driven largely by CMV exposure. Several of the top co-occurrence clusters appeared to be linked to parvovirus B19, influenza, CMV and Epstein-Barr virus, according to a later analysis. Compared with the 666-donor mean, donors in an Asian-associated ancestry cluster had fewer N-insertions in productive TCRs, according to a later genetic analysis. Correlated functional status among segregating V segments might be attributable to linkage disequilibrium, but an unknown experimental factor could not be ruled out. About 17 rarely observed V segments, including chromosome 9 orphons, were excluded from the earlier analysis of almost 600 of the donors because counts were too low. The study listed 150 to 200 TCR beta chains as associated with cytomegalovirus. Across donors, most TCR sequences were observed very rarely, whereas some public TCRs were present in many individuals. Immune exposure information for the cohort was limited to CMV serostatus. A later analysis found that HLA-associated TCR beta chains were more clonally expanded and had lower generation probabilities than equally common non-associated chains. Because some donors lacked HLA typing at each locus, the association tests relied only on the typed subset. A further reported finding was that TCR beta sequences accurately predicted the HLA-A and HLA-B alleles for most subjects in the first cohort. The classifier was reported to diagnose cytomegalovirus status with high specificity and sensitivity in both the original and validation cohorts. A few of the identified cytomegalovirus-associated TCR beta chains were confirmed in vitro to be specific for cytomegalovirus antigens. A later genetic analysis associated a missense DCLRE1C variant with V-gene and J-gene trimming of TCR beta chains, and an independent cohort replicated the association. Specific HLA alleles were associated with 15,000 to 20,000 TCR beta sequences at a false discovery rate of 0.05 in a later analysis. Only TCR beta chains were sequenced in this cohort, and the absence of alpha or paired-chain data limited detectable features.

The cohort was made up of roughly 670 healthy bone marrow donors. All cohort members were sampled while nominally healthy, although unrecorded immune exposures were likely present. The donor was CMV seronegative and was included in the group of several hundred seronegative cohort members. Each donor provided a peripheral blood sample, and peripheral blood mononuclear cells were used for TCR beta sequencing. The Qiagen DNeasy Blood Extraction Kit was used to extract genomic DNA from the blood cell samples. Libraries were constructed by the immunoSEQ multiplex PCR assay. The multiplex PCR relied on a mix of 60 forward primers for TCR Vbeta segments and 13 reverse primers for TCR Jbeta segments. The CDR3 region of rearranged TCR beta genes was amplified from genomic DNA with a multiplex PCR assay. On the Illumina HiSeq System, the amplified TCR beta libraries were sequenced as 87-base-pair reads. Regarding the original processing steps: A later analysis counted around 72 million unique TCR beta chains across the 650 to 800 repertoires, and some 11 million of these chains were shared by at least two donors. Raw reads were error-corrected and collapsed into unique sequences by a nearest-neighbor algorithm in which closely related sequences were merged to remove PCR and sequencing errors. Alignment of CDR3 sequences to IMGT reference sequences was used to assign V, D and J gene segments. For a sequence to be retained, a match of at least six nucleotides was required to both a V gene segment and a J gene segment. A rearrangement was called productive if the CDR3 had no stop codons and remained in frame with V and J, and every other rearrangement was called non-productive. CDR3 was defined according to IMGT convention as the region running from the second conserved V-encoded cysteine to the conserved J-encoded phenylalanine. The earlier analysis of 500 to 750 of the donors excluded any sequence lacking an unambiguous match to a single V gene segment. An earlier analysis of a few hundred of the donors called V segments functional above 56.7% productive rearrangements and segregating when the between-donor standard deviation exceeded 5%. A statistical classification framework was developed to diagnose cytomegalovirus status using the catalog of TCR beta chain sequences. In a later analysis, TCR nucleotide sequences were compared against IMGT/GENE-DB human TR gene sequences so that V and J genes could be assigned. Using the TCRdist pipeline, a later analysis assigned CDR3 sequences along with most-parsimonious VDJ recombination scenarios. In a later analysis, each TCR beta chain was defined by its CDR3 amino acid sequence together with its V-gene family, and reads lacking a unique V-gene family were excluded. In a later analysis, a few hundred highly shared, low-generation-probability nucleotide sequences were removed to address suspected cross-contamination and a sequencing artifact. A later analysis calculated a clonal expansion index for each public chain from normalized within-repertoire ranks of inferred template counts. In a later analysis, generation probabilities were computed with a VDJ recombination model fitted to out-of-frame rearrangements, and the resulting probabilities were checked against IGoR. Hypergeometric tests were used in a later analysis to score TCR-TCR, TCR-HLA and TCR-CMV co-occurrence, with a repertoire-size bias correction applied to the TCR pairs. False discovery rates were estimated in a later analysis by permuting HLA or CMV assignments 20 times. In a later analysis, co-occurring TCRs were grouped using DBSCAN, with TCRdist sequence similarity added in when clustering inside HLA-allele-positive subsets. Co-occurrence clustering excluded repertoires with fewer than 30,000 or more than 120,000 public chains, plus five with anomalous nucleotide sharing. TCRdb carries this immuneACCESS record with in-frame sequences only. Its versions omit some clonotypes, under half of them owing to an unresolved V gene in the studies checked, with the rest unexplained. V, J and clone size are those of that table, while D and trimming were read from the DNA. The sample table records about 72,000 clones; roughly 78% of these occur just once. The biggest ten clones account for 1.9% of the sample.

The CDR3 numbers 15 residues from cysteine through phenylalanine. Left in the record is the CDR3 DNA by itself, 45 bases read in frame from the first base. Via the germline V gene, CDR1 is MDHEN and CDR2 SYDVKM. V lost 6 bases and J lost 0 bases; the stretch between them is 12 bases long. Sequenced material: PBMCs. The sequence was collected from a man between 18 and 35 years old in good health and CMV-seronegative. The receptor chain draws on TRBV28 and TRBJ1-5, with a weak D call of TRBD1 (6 bases match). The nucleotide sequence reads TGTGCCAGCAGCACAGGGTCCTATAGCAATCAGCCCCAGCATTTT. Its translation is CASSTGSYSNQPQHF.